The present entry profiles one T cell receptor (beta chain) with its context. Its antigen is currently unknown. The study ran its PCR with 60 Vbeta and 13 Jbeta primers. Profiled with immunoSEQ multiplex PCR; TCRdb holds only in-frame clones, not every one. The data contain 170,000 or so clones, 65% to 85% of them singletons. Trimming took off 5 bases at V and 0 bases at J, with 17 bases between the two ends. CDR1 MNHEY and CDR2 SMNVEV come from the germline V gene (reference sequence). The CDR3 is made up of 16 amino acids. These data come from a study of cytomegalovirus exposure and HLA in healthy donors. Whole-study results and caveats: A few of the chains that were CMV-associated were confirmed in vitro to be specific for CMV antigens. Looking again later, the authors saw that most CMV-associated TCR beta chains seemed HLA-restricted.

The chain is built from TRBV27 and TRBJ2-7, with D possibly TRBD1 on 6 matching bases. This clonotype originated in a male donor in good health and CMV-seropositive. Input material: PBMCs. For the CDR3, the DNA is TGTGCCAGCAGTCCCATCTCCCGACAGGCCTCCTACGAGCAGTACTTC. Amino acids: CASSPISRQASYEQYF.